This T cell receptor beta chain was identified in a study of T cells in Graves' hyperthyroidism and ophthalmopathy. After removal of 4 bases from V and 4 bases from J, the junction contained 11 bases not matched to a gene. CDR3 size: 16 residues. Germline loops: CDR1 PRHDT, CDR2 FYEKMQ (reference sequence). The table lists this clonotype with a few counts. It was RNA transcripts that yielded the amplified TCR beta CDR3 regions. HTBI primers were used for first-round RT-PCR of the TCR CDR3. Via MiXCR, TCRdb re-called the multiplex PCR reads, giving one row per CDR3 protein. The sample yields some 740,000 distinct CDR3 sequences, around 15% seen once.

The V gene is TRBV13, the J gene TRBJ1-1; TRBD1 aligns across 8 bases. This TCR was sampled from a woman in her late teens or twenties with Graves' hyperthyroidism. Sequenced: blood. The CDR3 DNA follows: TGTGCCAGCAGCTCTCTCCTCGAAACAGGGGGCACTGAAGCTTTCTTT. As protein: CASSSLLETGGTEAFF.